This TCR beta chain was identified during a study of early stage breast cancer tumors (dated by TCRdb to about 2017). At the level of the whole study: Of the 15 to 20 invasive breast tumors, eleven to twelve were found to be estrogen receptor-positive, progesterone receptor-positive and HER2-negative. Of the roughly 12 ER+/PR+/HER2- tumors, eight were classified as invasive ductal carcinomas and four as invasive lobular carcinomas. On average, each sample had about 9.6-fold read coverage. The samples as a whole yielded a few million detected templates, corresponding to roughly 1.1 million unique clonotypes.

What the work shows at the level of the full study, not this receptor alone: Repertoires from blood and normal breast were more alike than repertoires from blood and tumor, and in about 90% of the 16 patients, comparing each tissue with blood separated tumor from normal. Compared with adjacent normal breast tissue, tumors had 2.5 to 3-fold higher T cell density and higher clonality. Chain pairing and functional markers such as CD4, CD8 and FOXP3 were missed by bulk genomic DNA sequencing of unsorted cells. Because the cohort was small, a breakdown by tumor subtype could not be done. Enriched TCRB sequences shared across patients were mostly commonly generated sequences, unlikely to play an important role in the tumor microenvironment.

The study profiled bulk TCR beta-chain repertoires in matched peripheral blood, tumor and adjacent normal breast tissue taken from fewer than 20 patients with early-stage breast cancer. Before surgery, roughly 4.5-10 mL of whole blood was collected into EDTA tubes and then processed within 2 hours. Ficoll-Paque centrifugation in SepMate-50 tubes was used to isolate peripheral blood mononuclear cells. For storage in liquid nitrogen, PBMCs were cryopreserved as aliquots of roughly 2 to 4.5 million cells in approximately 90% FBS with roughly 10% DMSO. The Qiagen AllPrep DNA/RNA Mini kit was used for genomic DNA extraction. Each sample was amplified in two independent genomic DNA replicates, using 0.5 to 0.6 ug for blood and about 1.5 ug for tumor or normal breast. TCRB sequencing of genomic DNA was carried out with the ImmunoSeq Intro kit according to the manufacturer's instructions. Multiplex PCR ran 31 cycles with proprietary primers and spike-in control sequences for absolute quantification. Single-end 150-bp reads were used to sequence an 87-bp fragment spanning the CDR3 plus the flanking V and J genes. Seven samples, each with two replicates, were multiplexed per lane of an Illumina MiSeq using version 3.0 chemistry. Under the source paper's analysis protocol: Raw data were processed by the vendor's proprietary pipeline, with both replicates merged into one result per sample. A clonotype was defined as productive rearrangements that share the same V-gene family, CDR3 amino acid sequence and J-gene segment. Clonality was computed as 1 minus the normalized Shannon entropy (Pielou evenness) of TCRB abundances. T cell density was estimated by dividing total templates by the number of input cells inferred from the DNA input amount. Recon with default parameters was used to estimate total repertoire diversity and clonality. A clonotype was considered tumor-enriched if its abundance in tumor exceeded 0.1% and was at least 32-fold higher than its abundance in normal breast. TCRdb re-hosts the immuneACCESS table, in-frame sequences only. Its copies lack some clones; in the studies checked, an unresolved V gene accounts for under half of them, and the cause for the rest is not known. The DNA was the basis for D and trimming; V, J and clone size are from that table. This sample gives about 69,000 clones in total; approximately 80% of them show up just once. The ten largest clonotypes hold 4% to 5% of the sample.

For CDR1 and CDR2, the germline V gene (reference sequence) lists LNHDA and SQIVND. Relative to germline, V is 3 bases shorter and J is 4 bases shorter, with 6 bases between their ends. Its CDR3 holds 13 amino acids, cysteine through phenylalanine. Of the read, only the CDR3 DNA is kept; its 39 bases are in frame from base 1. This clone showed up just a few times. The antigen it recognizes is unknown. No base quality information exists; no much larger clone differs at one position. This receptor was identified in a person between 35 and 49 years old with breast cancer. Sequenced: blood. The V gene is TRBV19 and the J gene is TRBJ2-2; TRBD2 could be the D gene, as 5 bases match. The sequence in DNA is TGTGCCAGTAGTATTGGAGGCACCGGGGAGCTGTTTTTT. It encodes CASSIGGTGELFF.